This TCR beta chain was sequenced during a study of CD8+CD57+ T cells in acquired aplastic anemia. Points from the study as a whole: Researchers report that fewer than 30 CD8+ CDR3 sequences appeared in both patients and controls.

TCR beta VDJ and CDR3 profiles were obtained from a genomic DNA template. TCRdb re-called the reads with MiXCR, one entry per CDR3 protein. Here the sample spans about 98,000 distinct CDR3 sequences, around 62% being singletons. Patients included in sequencing had previously demonstrated CD8+CD57+ cell expansion by flow cytometry. A note on this clonotype: Its antigen is still unknown.

The TCR originated in a human donor with aplastic anemia. The sample was sorted CD4+, CD8+, or CD8+CD57+ T cells (not recorded which) from PBMCs.

The DNA for the CDR3 is TGTGCCAGCAGCTTGTCCAGGGTACCGCATGAGCAGTTCTTC. This gives the protein CASSLSRVPHEQFF. The chain recombines TRBV5-6 with TRBJ2-1; maybe TRBD1 (5 bases). Germline assignment: CDR1 SGHDT and CDR2 YYEEEE. Between the trimmed V and J ends, which lost 1 base and 8 bases, there was a span of 13 bases. The CDR3 runs to 14 residues. Drawing the rest from reference TRBV5-6 and TRBJ2-1, the complete variable domain is DAGVTQSPTHLIKTRGQQVTLRCSPKSGHDTVSWYQQALGQGPQFIFQYYEEEERQRGNFPDRFSGHQFPNYSSELNVNALLLGDSALYLCASSLSRVPHEQFFGPGTRLTVL.